This is a list of T cell receptor beta chains from one sample in a study of shared clonotypes between healthy human individuals. Assay used: immunoSEQ multiplex PCR; TCRdb lists only in-frame clones, some missing. In the table there are roughly 700,000 clones, approximately 79% of which are singletons. The sequenced material came from memory CD4+ T cells sorted from blood. These receptors were taken from a woman aged 25 to 39 in good health. Each CDR3 is given with its conserved first and last residue. Fields, in order: V gene, J gene, clone size, D gene, CDR3 length, CDR3 protein, CDR3 DNA. D genes are given only for firm matches. Size is omitted from some rows. Given values are once, few, many or a class for expanded clones.

TRBV5-1	TRBJ1-5	few	TRBD1	14	CASSLGTGGQDQHF	TGCGCCAGCAGCTTGGGGACAGGGGGTCAAGATCAGCATTTT
TRBV14	TRBJ1-3	-	-	16	CASSQGRGSSGNTIYF	TGTGCCAGCAGCCAGGGTCGTGGGTCCTCTGGAAACACCATATATTTT
TRBV29-1	TRBJ2-7	-	TRBD2	16	CSVNSWGEGSSYEQYF	TGCAGCGTCAACTCCTGGGGGGAGGGAAGCTCCTACGAGCAGTACTTC
TRBV28	TRBJ2-7	-	-	13	CASSPGPTYEQYF	TGTGCCAGCAGCCCTGGTCCAACCTACGAGCAGTACTTC
TRBV29-1	TRBJ2-5	-	-	11	CSVVGSETQYF	TGCAGCGTTGTTGGGTCAGAGACCCAGTACTTC
TRBV7-9	TRBJ1-1	-	-	14	CASSQWTANTEAFF	TGTGCCAGCAGCCAATGGACAGCGAACACTGAAGCTTTCTTT
TRBV5-1	TRBJ2-1	many	TRBD2	20	CASSFWGTSGRTRRDNEQFF	TGCGCCAGCAGCTTCTGGGGTACTAGCGGGAGGACCCGGAGAGACAATGAGCAGTTCTTC
TRBV7-9	TRBJ1-1	-	-	13	CASSLNQNTEAFF	TGTGCCAGCAGCTTAAATCAGAACACTGAAGCTTTCTTT
TRBV6-5	TRBJ2-5	once	TRBD2	14	CASSLAGTQETQYF	TGTGCCAGCAGCCTAGCGGGTACCCAAGAGACCCAGTACTTC
TRBV5-1	TRBJ1-5	once	-	14	CASSFWEGGQPQHF	TGCGCCAGCAGCTTTTGGGAGGGAGGTCAGCCCCAGCATTTT
TRBV5-4	TRBJ1-4	-	TRBD1	15	CATATGTGPNEKLFF	TGTGCCACCGCAACAGGGACAGGTCCTAATGAAAAACTGTTTTTT
TRBV11-3	TRBJ1-4	-	-	16	CASSSGGGTANEKLFF	TGTGCCAGCAGCTCAGGCGGGGGCACGGCTAATGAAAAACTGTTTTTT
TRBV28	TRBJ2-7	-	-	14	CASSFAQSPYEQYF	TGTGCCAGCAGTTTCGCCCAGAGTCCCTACGAGCAGTACTTC
TRBV7-8	TRBJ2-7	once	-	14	CASGLSEARHEQYF	TGTGCCAGCGGATTATCAGAGGCACGACACGAGCAGTACTTC
TRBV27	TRBJ2-7	once	-	14	CASSPPGLSYEQYF	TGTGCCAGCAGCCCCCCCGGGCTCTCCTACGAGCAGTACTTC
TRBV7-9	TRBJ1-2	-	-	12	CASSRDAYGYTF	TGTGCCAGCAGCCGGGACGCCTATGGCTACACCTTC
TRBV5-4	TRBJ2-3	-	-	16	CASSSPGTVEGRTQYF	TGTGCCAGCAGCTCCCCCGGGACGGTCGAGGGACGTACGCAGTATTTT
TRBV14	TRBJ2-5	-	TRBD2	15	CASSLRLAGGETQYF	TGTGCCAGCAGTCTGAGACTAGCGGGAGGCGAGACCCAGTACTTC
TRBV30	TRBJ1-4	-	TRBD1	15	CAWTRFGTANEKLFF	TGTGCCTGGACTCGATTCGGGACAGCGAATGAAAAACTGTTTTTT
TRBV18	TRBJ2-4	-	TRBD1	14	CASSRQGPGDIQYF	TGTGCCAGCTCTAGACAGGGGCCCGGGGACATTCAGTACTTC
TRBV13	TRBJ2-3	medium-sized	TRBD2	18	CASSFGGLAGVNPDTQYF	TGTGCCAGCAGCTTCGGCGGACTAGCGGGAGTTAATCCAGATACGCAGTATTTT
TRBV7-2	TRBJ2-7	-	TRBD1	14	CASSWHRGRDEQYF	TGTGCCAGCAGCTGGCACAGGGGGCGCGACGAGCAGTACTTC
TRBV19	TRBJ1-2	-	-	15	CASSLAGATAPGYTF	TGTGCCAGTAGTCTAGCTGGGGCTACCGCCCCTGGCTACACCTTC
TRBV20-1	TRBJ2-5	-	-	11	CSAFWGETQYF	TGCAGTGCTTTCTGGGGAGAGACCCAGTACTTC
TRBV5-1	TRBJ1-1	-	-	15	CASSLTGRLNTEAFF	TGCGCCAGCAGCTTGACCGGACGGCTGAACACTGAAGCTTTCTTT
TRBV2	TRBJ2-1	-	-	14	CASSGGRYYNEQFF	TGTGCCAGCAGTGGAGGCCGCTACTACAATGAGCAGTTCTTC